The present TCR beta chain was sequenced within a study of T cell responses to AZD1222 COVID-19 vaccine. Profiled with immunoSEQ multiplex PCR; TCRdb holds only in-frame clones, not every one. The table lists 75,000 to 90,000 clones, roughly 90% of them singletons. Germline CDR1 reads WSHSY; CDR2 reads SAAADI. Between the trimmed V and J ends, which lost 2 bases and 1 base, there was a span of 10 bases. CDR3 length equals 15 residues. Study conclusions and caveats: Increased Spike-specific TCR breadth and depth were observed after two AZD1222 doses. White British people made up most donors, females outnumbered males, and clonal diversity was possibly underestimated.

This clone was detected a few times. The antigen is not known. This rearrangement joins TRBV10-2 to TRBJ2-3; D uncertain. This sequence was found in an adult who received the AZD1222 COVID-19 vaccine. The specimen comprised peripheral blood, sampled 28 days after the second AZD1222 dose. CDR3 residues: CASSEVWARTDTQYF. The DNA for the CDR3 is TGCGCCAGCAGTGAGGTGTGGGCTCGCACAGATACGCAGTATTTT.